This paragraph covers one TCR beta chain sequence. Original data processing: Reference gene primer amplification in the assay estimated nucleated cell counts. Sequencing used immunoSEQ multiplex PCR; TCRdb keeps in-frame clones, though not all of them. The V and J calls and the clone size are those of that table, but D and trimming were determined from the DNA. Among about 130,000 clones, nearly 85% were seen once, and the ten largest hold approximately 40%. The data were taken from a study of blood T cell repertoires in COVID-19. On the study more broadly: The United States, Italy and Spain supplied acute and convalescent COVID-19 samples. T cells, B-cell-depleted T cells, or PBMCs provided the cDNA or gDNA that served as material.

The length of the CDR3 is 15 residues. V gave up 1 base and J gave up 0 bases; unmatched junction bases: 2. The germline CDR1 and CDR2 sequences are SGHAT and FQDESV (reference sequence). What was sequenced was peripheral blood. The J gene is TRBJ2-7, the V gene TRBV11-1; 8 bases align to TRBD2. The sequence came from a human donor in a cohort sampled during active COVID-19. The DNA of the CDR3 is TGTGCCAGCAGCTTAGGTAGCGGGATCTCCTACGAGCAGTACTTC. It translates to CASSLGSGISYEQYF.